This entry lists 20 T cell receptor beta chains sequenced from one sample in a study of cytomegalovirus exposure and HLA in healthy donors. PCR involved 60 Vbeta and 13 Jbeta primers. The protocol was immunoSEQ multiplex PCR, while the TCRdb copy is restricted to in-frame clones and leaves out a portion. The sample features about 51,000 clones, with roughly 26% in its top ten. Sequencing was carried out using PBMCs. The receptor source for this set is a man between 40 and 49 years old in good health and CMV-seropositive.

The chain's CDR3 is CASSSMTGGRYEQYF. CDR3 DNA sequence: TGTGCCAGCAGCTCTATGACAGGGGGGCGCTACGAGCAGTACTTC. The chain couples TRBV7-3 to TRBJ2-7, with 9 bases matching TRBD1. CDR1 and CDR2 (germline): SGHTA, FQGTGA. This CDR3 is 15 amino acids long. V lost 4 bases to trimming and J lost 3 bases; unmatched junction nucleotides: 7.

This chain joins TRBV5-1 and TRBJ2-7, with 8 positions matching TRBD1. Germline values: CDR1 SGHRS, CDR2 YFSETQ. Trimming at V came to 8 bases and at J to 4 bases, leaving 2 bases not matched to a gene. This CDR3 region has 11 residues. The CDR3: CARDRAYEQYF. DNA of the CDR3: TGCGCCAGGGACAGGGCATACGAGCAGTACTTC. Full variable domain (remainder filled in from reference TRBV5-1 and TRBJ2-7): KAGVTQTPRYLIKTRGQQVTLSCSPISGHRSVSWYQQTPGQGLQFLFEYFSETQRNKGNFPGRFSGRQFSNSRSEMNVSTLELGDSALYLCARDRAYEQYFGPGTRLTVT.

This chain connects TRBV7-9 to TRBJ1-1; no reliable D call. Germline V gene sequence: CDR1 SEHNR, CDR2 FQNEAQ (reference sequence). The CDR3 is 12 amino acids. The V end lost 4 bases, the J end lost 11 bases, and 14 bases lay between the germline ends. Here the CDR3 reads CASSSTVERAFF. CDR3 DNA: TGTGCCAGCAGCTCCACGGTTGAGCGGGCTTTCTTT.

J is TRBJ2-1 and V is TRBV20-1; D gene ambiguous. This CDR3 is 11 amino acids long. Germline assignment: CDR1 DFQATT and CDR2 SNEGSKA (reference sequence). Trimming removed 4 bases from V and 9 bases from J, with 10 bases in between. In nucleotides, the CDR3 is TGCAGTGCTAAAGCCGGAGTTGAGCAGTTCTTC. Protein product: CSAKAGVEQFF.

The chain links TRBV4-2 to TRBJ2-3, with TRBD2 as a possible D gene (7 bases). The CDR3 is 18 amino acids. CDR1 and CDR2 from the germline V gene are LGHNA and YNFKEQ. V lost 0 bases to trimming and J lost 4 bases, with 20 bases between them. CDR3 DNA: TGTGCCAGCAGCCAAGAAGAACTTCGGAGGGGGGGCCCAGATACGCAGTATTTT. Its translation is CASSQEELRRGGPDTQYF.

V and J are TRBV29-1 and TRBJ2-3, with 7 positions matching TRBD1. Germline lookup yields CDR1 SQVTM and CDR2 ANQGSEA. The junction had 6 bases not matched to a gene; V was cut back by 2 bases and J by 10 bases. This CDR3 spans 12 amino acids. CDR3 bases: TGCAGCGTTGAACCCCGACAGGGAGCGCAGTATTTT. This translates into CSVEPRQGAQYF.

The CDR3 DNA follows: TGTGCCAGCAGCCTAGCGGACAATGAGCAGTTCTTC. It yields the protein CASSLADNEQFF. The chain joins TRBV11-2 to TRBJ2-1, with 7 bases aligning to TRBD2. This CDR3 is 12 amino acids long. J was trimmed by 5 bases and V by 5 bases; bases with no gene match: 0. Germline CDR1 reads SGHAT; CDR2 reads FQNNGV.

The CDR3 loop is CASSPGRGLHAGGYTF. CDR3 coding DNA: TGTGCCAGCAGCCCAGGTCGGGGTCTACACGCAGGCGGCTACACCTTC. J is TRBJ1-2 and V is TRBV7-3; D is unresolved. This CDR3 is 16 amino acids long. Trimming removed 5 bases from V and 8 bases from J, with 24 bases in between. Germline V lookup: CDR1 SGHTA, CDR2 FQGTGA. The full variable domain, in which reference TRBV7-3 and TRBJ1-2 provide the parts outside the CDR3, is GAGVSQTPSNKVTEKGKYVELRCDPISGHTALYWYRQSLGQGPEFLIYFQGTGAADDSGLPNDRFFAVRPEGSVSTLKIQRTERGDSAVYLCASSPGRGLHAGGYTFGSGTRLTVV.

The rearrangement uses TRBV14 and TRBJ2-3; weak D call: TRBD2 (5 bases). The germline V and J ends were trimmed by 4 bases and 4 bases, with 21 bases remaining between them. The CDR3 spans 17 residues. Germline V gene lookup returns CDR1 SGHDN and CDR2 FVKESK. This chain's CDR3 is CASSPLPRGLNPDTQYF. CDR3 in DNA: TGTGCCAGCAGCCCCCTCCCCAGAGGGTTGAACCCAGATACGCAGTATTTT.

V and J are TRBV14 and TRBJ2-2, with D unclear. Between the trimmed V and J ends, which lost 6 bases and 0 bases, there was a span of 14 bases. The CDR3 consists of 16 residues. The germline CDR1 and CDR2 sequences are SGHDN and FVKESK. CDR3: CASSVLSPANTGELFF. In nucleotides, the CDR3 is TGTGCCAGCAGTGTACTATCCCCGGCGAACACCGGGGAGCTGTTTTTT.

This chain uses TRBV7-9 with TRBJ2-2, with D possibly TRBD1 on 6 matching bases. The CDR3 length is 14 residues. The germline V and J ends were trimmed by 4 bases and 5 bases, with 11 bases remaining between them. CDR1 is SEHNR and CDR2 is FQNEAQ in the germline V gene (reference sequence). The CDR3 here is CASSSGQKTGELFF. In DNA form, the CDR3 reads TGTGCCAGCAGCTCCGGACAGAAAACCGGGGAGCTGTTTTTT.

The rearrangement uses TRBV6-6 and TRBJ2-7; D is uncertain. Between the trimmed V and J ends, which lost 10 bases and 0 bases, there was a span of 13 bases. Germline CDR1 is MNHNY and CDR2 is SVGAGI (reference sequence). This CDR3 contains 13 residues. This chain's CDR3 is CAIRSPLSYEQYF. In DNA form, the CDR3 reads TGTGCCATCAGAAGCCCTCTCTCCTACGAGCAGTACTTC.

V gene TRBV9 combines with J gene TRBJ2-2, with D unresolved. CDR1 and CDR2 (germline): SGDLS, YYNGEE. The CDR3 is 13 amino acids. The V and J ends lost 3 bases and 8 bases respectively, with 11 bases between them. CDR3 in amino acids: CASSGTQAGELFF. The CDR3 DNA is TGTGCCAGCAGCGGCACCCAGGCGGGGGAGCTGTTTTTT.

The chain employs TRBV6-5 and TRBJ2-1; 8 nucleotides line up with TRBD2. This CDR3 has 15 residues. Per the germline V gene, CDR1 is MNHEY and CDR2 is SVGAGI. V was pared by 8 bases and J by 0 bases, with 6 bases of the junction left unmatched. The CDR3 DNA is TGTGCCAGCGCCGCGACTAGCGCCTCCTACAATGAGCAGTTCTTC. Translation gives CASAATSASYNEQFF.

This rearrangement joins TRBV7-6 to TRBJ1-1; possibly TRBD1 for D (5 bases). Germline lookup yields CDR1 SGHVS and CDR2 FNYEAQ. Trimming cost V 1 base and J 3 bases, with 9 bases left between them. This CDR3 spans 14 amino acids. Written as DNA, the CDR3 is TGTGCCAGCAGCTTAGGGGGCGCGGACACTGAAGCTTTCTTT. Its protein product is CASSLGGADTEAFF.

The gene calls are TRBV18 and TRBJ1-5; 7 bases match TRBD1. The trim removed 6 bases at V and 1 base at J, leaving 3 bases unmatched. The CDR3 is made up of 14 amino acids. Germline assignment: CDR1 KGHSH and CDR2 LQKENI. The CDR3 region is CASSSDRSNQPQHF. CDR3 nucleotide sequence: TGTGCCAGCTCTTCGGACAGGAGCAATCAGCCCCAGCATTTT.

The chain is built from TRBV5-6 and TRBJ1-1; 7 nucleotides line up with TRBD1. CDR1 and CDR2 from the germline V gene are SGHDT and YYEEEE. This CDR3 contains 14 residues. V shed 4 bases, J shed 6 bases, and the junction held 9 bases outside the gene matches. The CDR3 bases are TGTGCCAGCAGCCCGGGACAGAGGAGGGCTGAAGCTTTCTTT. Protein sequence: CASSPGQRRAEAFF. The full variable domain, with the rest looked up from reference TRBV5-6 and TRBJ1-1, is DAGVTQSPTHLIKTRGQQVTLRCSPKSGHDTVSWYQQALGQGPQFIFQYYEEEERQRGNFPDRFSGHQFPNYSSELNVNALLLGDSALYLCASSPGQRRAEAFFGQGTRLTVV.

This chain connects TRBV19 to TRBJ2-2, with TRBD1 matching 10 bases. This CDR3 contains 14 residues. CDR1 is LNHDA, CDR2 SQIVND, per germline (reference sequence). V lost 6 bases and J lost 5; bases outside the gene matches: 3. The CDR3 loop is CASSDRGLTGELFF. The CDR3 region has the DNA TGTGCCAGTAGCGACAGGGGGCTGACCGGGGAGCTGTTTTTT.

The chain has TRBV9 and TRBJ1-3; no reliable D call. The germline V and J ends were trimmed by 0 bases and 2 bases, with 9 bases remaining between them. Germline CDR1 SGDLS, CDR2 YYNGEE. CDR3 length: 15 amino acids. CDR3 DNA sequence: TGTGCCAGCAGCGTAGAGAGAGGGACTGGAAACACCATATATTTT. Amino acid sequence: CASSVERGTGNTIYF.

The rearrangement uses TRBV5-6 and TRBJ2-3; the match to TRBD2 covers 8 bases. The CDR3 runs to 16 residues. V trimming: 4 bases; J trimming: 0 bases; junction bases outside the gene matches: 7. In germline, CDR1 is SGHDT, CDR2 YYEEEE. The CDR3 spells CASSQSSGGSTDTQYF. DNA of the CDR3: TGTGCCAGCAGCCAATCAAGCGGGGGTAGCACAGATACGCAGTATTTT.